Below, one TCR beta chain is given with its context. Its antigen is currently unknown. The entry originates in a study of breast tumors, draining lymph nodes, adjacent tissues. Study outcomes and limitations: Tumor TCR diversity was below lymph nodes but above nontumor tissue. Findings are consistent with lymph node origin and intratumoral expansion of most tumor T cells. Tumor and nontumor repertoires were significantly more similar in luminal-like than in basal-like breast cancer. Data only fit, rather than demonstrated, lymph node origin of most tumor T cells.

TCRdb re-called the multiplex PCR reads through MiXCR, storing one row per CDR3 protein. The table shows tens of thousands of distinct CDR3 sequences, with around 60% occurring only once. The CDR3 totals 14 residues. V was cut by 1 base and J by 7 bases, with 17 bases left in between. Germline CDR1 is DFQATT and CDR2 is SNEGSKA (reference sequence). The TCR originated in a female donor with breast cancer. Some clones in this sample may be carry-over from other donors' samples. The chain combines TRBV20-1 with TRBJ2-7; TRBD2 is a possible D gene (6 bases). Sample: breast tumor tissue. This CDR3 reads CSARGDTGEVEQYF. DNA of the CDR3: TGCAGTGCTAGAGGTGACACGGGAGAGGTAGAGCAGTACTTC.